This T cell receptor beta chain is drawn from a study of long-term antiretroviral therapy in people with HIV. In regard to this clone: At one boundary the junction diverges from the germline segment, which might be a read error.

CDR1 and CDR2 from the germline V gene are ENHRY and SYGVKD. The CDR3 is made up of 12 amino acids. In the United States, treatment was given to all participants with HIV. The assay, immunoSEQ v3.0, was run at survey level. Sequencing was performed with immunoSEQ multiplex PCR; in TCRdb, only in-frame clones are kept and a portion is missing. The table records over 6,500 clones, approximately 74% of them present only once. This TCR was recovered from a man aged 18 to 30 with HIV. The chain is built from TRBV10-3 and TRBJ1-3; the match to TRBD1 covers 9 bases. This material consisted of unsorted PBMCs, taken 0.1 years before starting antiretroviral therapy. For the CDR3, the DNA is TGTGCCATCAGGGACTCCGGGACAGGGTTGAATTTT. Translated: CAIRDSGTGLNF.